The clone carrying this T cell receptor (beta chain) was found a few times. What it recognizes is unknown. Amplification of TCR beta used genomic DNA extracted from peripheral blood. CDR1 and CDR2 from the germline V gene are MNHEY and SMNVEV (reference sequence). The CDR3 is made up of 15 amino acids. V was cut by 6 bases and J by 4 bases, with 16 bases left in between. This sample is part of a study of T cell repertoires in aging, cancer and after chemotherapy. Study-level background: Six age groups, ranging from 30 or younger to 70 or older, included the donors. Over several months to years, re-sampled healthy donor repertoires clearly shared clones.

Overall study findings and caveats: In cancer patients, declining TCR diversity with age involved lost richness and lost evenness. In each cancer cohort, median generation probability increased across chemotherapy, suggesting thymic output rebounded.

A mixed TRB-A/B primer pool amplified rearranged TRB by multiplex touch-down PCR. A single record per CDR3 protein comes from TCRdb applying MiXCR to the multiplex PCR reads. The profile shows around 5,200 distinct CDR3 sequences, approximately 30% of them singletons. The TCR originated in a human donor in good health. Sequencing used blood. The genes are TRBV27 and TRBJ1-3; TRBD1 might be the D (5 bases). CDR3 residues: CASSPGRGSGNTIYF. CDR3 DNA sequence: TGTGCCAGCAGCCCGGGGCGAGGCTCCGGAAACACCATATATTTT.